What follows are 10 T cell receptor beta chains derived from one specimen sequenced in a study of blood T cell repertoires in COVID-19. Generated by immunoSEQ multiplex PCR, the TCRdb table keeps only in-frame clones and is missing some. The sample lists under 150,000 clones; about 86% were seen once. Sequenced: PBMCs or T cells enriched from blood (not recorded which). Receptors originate from a man in his forties or fifties with acute COVID-19.

J is TRBJ1-5 and V is TRBV24-1; D gene uncertain. Germline V gene sequence: CDR1 KGHDR, CDR2 SFDVKD. With 4 bases removed from V and 4 bases from J, the gap between germline ends came to 10 bases. The CDR3 spans 14 residues. DNA of the CDR3: TGTGCCACCAGTGACCCCGGAGAGAATCAGCCCCAGCATTTT. Translation gives CATSDPGENQPQHF.

The CDR3 spells CASSFQAQETQYF. In DNA form, the CDR3 reads TGTGCCAGCAGCTTCCAGGCCCAAGAGACCCAGTACTTC. V and J are TRBV5-5 and TRBJ2-5; D remains unclear. The V gene's germline CDR1 is SGHKS and CDR2 YYEKEE (reference sequence). The CDR3 contains 13 residues. The V end was cut by 2 bases, the J end by 1 base, with 6 bases between.

The chain uses TRBV7-9 and TRBJ2-7; 7 bases fit TRBD2. CDR3 length equals 11 residues. Unmatched junction bases numbered 5, after V lost 10 bases and J lost 5 bases. Germline CDR1 is SEHNR and CDR2 is FQNEAQ (reference sequence). The CDR3 DNA reads TGTGCCACCTGGGGAGGGGACGAGCAGTACTTC. It encodes CATWGGDEQYF.

The chain links TRBV18 to TRBJ2-1; 8 bases line up with TRBD1. V gave up 3 bases and J gave up 6 bases; unmatched junction bases: 7. The V gene's germline CDR1 is KGHSH and CDR2 LQKENI. This CDR3 has 15 residues. The CDR3 spells CASSPPDRAGNEQFF. The CDR3 DNA follows: TGTGCCAGCTCACCCCCGGACAGGGCAGGCAATGAGCAGTTCTTC.

This chain uses TRBV2 with TRBJ1-1; TRBD1 matches at 9 bases. The CDR3 loop spans 16 amino acids. The V gene's germline CDR1 is SNHLY and CDR2 FYNNEI. J lost 10 bases, V lost 7 bases, and 19 bases had no gene match. CDR3 in DNA: TGTGCCAGCACGGGGTCCGCACAGGGGGCGTTTATGAGAGCTTTCTTT. Amino acid sequence: CASTGSAQGAFMRAFF.

The V gene is TRBV10-3, the J gene TRBJ2-3, with 12 bases matching TRBD2. This CDR3 spans 15 amino acids. The trim removed 10 bases at V and 3 bases at J, leaving 8 bases unmatched. From germline, CDR1 is ENHRY and CDR2 SYGVKD. The CDR3, as DNA: TGTGCCACTATTTCCGGGACTAGCGGGACAGATACGCAGTATTTT. It specifies CATISGTSGTDTQYF.

J is TRBJ2-7 and V is TRBV18, with a weak D call TRBD1 (6 bases). The CDR3 has 14 residues. CDR1 KGHSH and CDR2 LQKENI come from the germline V gene. V was pared by 0 bases and J by 5 bases, with 11 bases between. CDR3: CASSPPSGVHEQYF. The CDR3 nucleotides read TGTGCCAGCTCACCACCGTCAGGGGTCCACGAGCAGTACTTC.

There are a few counts of this clone. The chain couples TRBV7-9 to TRBJ1-1; no reliable D call. Trimming took off 5 bases at V and 2 bases at J, with 15 bases between the two ends. The CDR3 spans 15 residues. Germline V CDR1 and CDR2: SEHNR, FQNEAQ (reference sequence). In nucleotides, the CDR3 is TGTGCCAGCAGCCCCTCGAGCGGAACCAACACTGAAGCTTTCTTT. Amino acids: CASSPSSGTNTEAFF.

Remarks on this clone: This sample includes further DNA sequences coding for the same CDR3. The gene calls are TRBV7-9 and TRBJ2-5; unclear D gene. Germline V gives CDR1 SEHNR, CDR2 FQNEAQ (reference sequence). The CDR3 consists of 11 residues. The V end was cut by 2 bases, the J end by 5 bases, with 3 bases between. The CDR3 sequence: CASSLQETQYF. CDR3 bases: TGTGCCAGCAGCTTACAGGAGACCCAGTACTTC.

On this clone: At one end the junction does not follow the germline gene, possibly because of a read error. V and J are TRBV6-6 and TRBJ2-5; TRBD1 might be the D (6 bases). This CDR3 comprises 16 residues. Germline V gene data show CDR1 as MNHNY and CDR2 as SVGAGI (reference sequence). The CDR3 DNA is TGTGCCGGCAGGAAATCCGGCGAAGGGGGACAAGAGACCCAGTACTTC. Protein sequence: CAGRKSGEGGQETQYF.